A selection of T cell receptor beta chains follows, all from one sample in a study of shared clonotypes between healthy human individuals. The table came from immunoSEQ multiplex PCR; TCRdb's copy has only in-frame clones and leaves some out. The sample shows roughly 1.5 million clones, approximately 98% of them seen only once. Sequenced material: naive CD4+ T cells sorted from blood. The receptors originated from a man aged 30-40 years in good health. Both conserved end residues are part of each CDR3. D genes are given only for firm matches. Clone sizes are given selectively: once, few, many, or a class where the clone is expanded.

CDR3,DNA,V,D,size,J
CASSVGEITEAFF,TGTGCCAGCAGCGTAGGGGAGATCACTGAAGCTTTCTTT,TRBV9,-,-,TRBJ1-1
CASSQDAGGGVTGELFF,TGCGCCAGCAGCCAAGATGCGGGGGGCGGCGTCACCGGGGAGCTGTTTTTT,TRBV4-3,TRBD2,-,TRBJ2-2
CAISDGIGDTQYF,TGTGCCATCAGTGACGGGATTGGAGATACGCAGTATTTT,TRBV10-3,-,-,TRBJ2-3
CASSLQASGTYEQYF,TGTGCCAGCAGCTTGCAGGCTAGCGGCACCTACGAGCAGTACTTC,TRBV5-4,TRBD2,once,TRBJ2-7
CSVDQAHEQYF,TGCAGCGTTGATCAGGCACACGAGCAGTACTTC,TRBV29-1,-,-,TRBJ2-7
CASSPLRESFVNTEAFF,TGTGCCAGCTCACCCCTCAGGGAATCGTTTGTCAACACTGAAGCTTTCTTT,TRBV18,-,-,TRBJ1-1
CASTLIGTQYNQPQHF,TGTGCCAGCACCCTAATAGGGACACAATACAATCAGCCCCAGCATTTT,TRBV28,-,once,TRBJ1-5
CASSVVPVSGNTIYF,TGTGCCAGCAGCGTAGTACCAGTCTCTGGAAACACCATATATTTT,TRBV9,-,once,TRBJ1-3
CASSPFQGKSAFF,TGTGCCAGCTCACCATTTCAAGGTAAATCAGCTTTCTTT,TRBV18,-,-,TRBJ1-1
CSTRTGEKLFF,TGCAGCACCCGGACAGGTGAAAAACTGTTTTTT,TRBV29-1,TRBD1,once,TRBJ1-4
CASSLAGQPQHF,TGTGCCAGCAGTTTAGCTGGTCAGCCCCAGCATTTT,TRBV27,-,-,TRBJ1-5
CATSRDRIGGGPRQFF,TGTGCCACCAGCAGAGATCGGATCGGCGGGGGACCGAGGCAGTTCTTC,TRBV15,TRBD2,-,TRBJ2-1
CASSPPSGYYEQYF,TGTGCCAGCAGTCCTCCTAGCGGGTACTACGAGCAGTACTTC,TRBV6-6,TRBD2,once,TRBJ2-7
CASSPRVGKGLAGAYEQYF,TGTGCCAGCTCACCCCGGGTAGGGAAGGGACTAGCGGGCGCCTACGAGCAGTACTTC,TRBV18,TRBD2,once,TRBJ2-7
CASSLGFDRETETQYF,TGTGCCAGCAGCTTGGGTTTCGACAGGGAGACAGAGACCCAGTACTTC,TRBV5-4,TRBD1,once,TRBJ2-5
CAWSSGSLNQPQHF,TGTGCCTGGAGCTCTGGGTCACTCAATCAGCCCCAGCATTTT,TRBV30,-,-,TRBJ1-5
CASSLPGVTKNIQYF,TGTGCCAGCAGCTTGCCAGGGGTAACCAAAAACATTCAGTACTTC,TRBV5-4,-,-,TRBJ2-4
CSVGGHDPGAYGYTF,TGCAGCGTTGGGGGCCACGATCCGGGGGCCTATGGCTACACCTTC,TRBV29-1,-,-,TRBJ1-2
CASIEQGSSYEQYF,TGTGCCAGCATAGAACAGGGATCCTCCTACGAGCAGTACTTC,TRBV6-1,-,-,TRBJ2-7
CASSVAGGFGEQYF,TGTGCCAGCAGCGTAGCGGGAGGCTTCGGCGAGCAGTACTTC,TRBV9,TRBD2,-,TRBJ2-7
CASSIVPGLQETQYF,TGTGCCAGTAGTATAGTCCCAGGGTTACAAGAGACCCAGTACTTC,TRBV19,-,-,TRBJ2-5
CSVEGGTSSYNEQFF,TGCAGCGTTGAAGGGGGGACTAGCTCCTACAATGAGCAGTTCTTC,TRBV29-1,TRBD2,-,TRBJ2-1
CASRHNRLASYNEQFF,TGTGCCAGCAGGCATAATAGGCTAGCGTCGTACAATGAGCAGTTCTTC,TRBV7-9,-,-,TRBJ2-1
CASRGQVVSGANVLTF,TGTGCCAGCAGGGGACAGGTTGTCTCTGGGGCCAACGTCCTGACTTTC,TRBV25-1,TRBD1,-,TRBJ2-6
CASRGTASLYGYTF,TGTGCCAGCAGAGGGACAGCCTCACTCTATGGCTACACCTTC,TRBV28,TRBD1,-,TRBJ1-2
CASPIGLRAKNIQYF,TGTGCAAGTCCCATTGGCTTGCGAGCCAAAAACATTCAGTACTTC,TRBV12-2,-,-,TRBJ2-4
CASSLGSGTADQPQHF,TGCGCCAGCAGCTTGGGAAGCGGGACCGCCGATCAGCCCCAGCATTTT,TRBV5-1,-,-,TRBJ1-5
CASSLPVNYGYTF,TGTGCCAGCAGCTTACCGGTTAACTATGGCTACACCTTC,TRBV7-9,-,once,TRBJ1-2
CASSMGLVNSYGYTF,TGTGCCAGTAGTATGGGGCTTGTGAACAGTTATGGCTACACCTTC,TRBV19,-,-,TRBJ1-2
CATDGADTQYF,TGTGCCACGGACGGGGCAGATACGCAGTATTTT,TRBV30,-,-,TRBJ2-3
CASSLSSFEQFF,TGTGCCAGCAGCCTTAGTAGTTTTGAGCAGTTCTTC,TRBV7-8,-,-,TRBJ2-1
CASSFGGNTEAFF,TGTGCCAGCAGTTTTGGGGGTAACACTGAAGCTTTCTTT,TRBV27,-,-,TRBJ1-1
CASRALTGIHMNTEAFF,TGCGCCAGCAGGGCCCTTACAGGGATCCATATGAACACTGAAGCTTTCTTT,TRBV5-1,-,-,TRBJ1-1
CASSLVRGSTYEQYF,TGTGCCAGCAGCTTAGTCAGGGGCTCCACCTACGAGCAGTACTTC,TRBV7-2,-,-,TRBJ2-7
CASSLVGGKVRNQPQHF,TGTGCCAGCAGCTTAGTGGGGGGGAAGGTTCGCAATCAGCCCCAGCATTTT,TRBV7-9,-,-,TRBJ1-5
CASSPALSGIREQFF,TGTGCCAGCTCACCCGCCTTGAGCGGGATTCGTGAGCAGTTCTTC,TRBV18,TRBD2,-,TRBJ2-1
CASSPPDGPQFF,TGTGCCAGCAGCCCTCCCGATGGCCCGCAGTTCTTC,TRBV11-3,-,-,TRBJ2-1
CASGFNSAGEGGYTF,TGTGCTAGTGGTTTTAATTCTGCGGGGGAAGGGGGCTACACCTTC,TRBV12-5,-,-,TRBJ1-2
CASSWSGTDQPQHF,TGTGCCAGTAGCTGGTCAGGCACTGATCAGCCCCAGCATTTT,TRBV19,-,once,TRBJ1-5
CASSPTASVGTRFNEQYF,TGTGCCAGCAGCCCAACGGCATCCGTCGGGACTAGATTCAACGAGCAGTACTTC,TRBV7-9,TRBD2,-,TRBJ2-7
CASSKTSADTQYF,TGCGCCAGCAGCAAGACTAGCGCGGATACGCAGTATTTT,TRBV5-1,TRBD2,-,TRBJ2-3
CASRTSGIQETQYF,TGTGCCAGCAGGACTAGCGGGATCCAAGAGACCCAGTACTTC,TRBV6-5,TRBD2,once,TRBJ2-5
CASSEGQGAPGELFF,TGTGCCAGTAGTGAAGGACAGGGGGCCCCCGGGGAGCTGTTTTTT,TRBV19,TRBD1,-,TRBJ2-2